The rows below give T cell receptor beta chains drawn from one sample of a study of cytomegalovirus exposure and HLA in healthy donors. Profiled with immunoSEQ multiplex PCR; TCRdb holds only in-frame clones, not every one. The table shows some 120,000 clones, with 75% occurring only once. The sample comprised PBMCs. These receptors all come from a middle-aged woman in good health and CMV-seropositive. Both conserved end residues are part of each CDR3. Fields, in order: D gene, J gene, clone size, V gene, CDR3 DNA, CDR3 protein. D genes are given only for firm matches. The size of a clone is reported for some rows only, either as once, few or many, or as a class for expanded clones.

>TRBD1|TRBJ1-1|NA|TRBV4-2
TGTGCCAGCAGCCAAGAACCGGGACAGGACACTGAAGCTTTCTTT
CASSQEPGQDTEAFF
>NA|TRBJ1-2|NA|TRBV6-5
TGTGCCAGCACGCCTTCCAGGGTAACTAACTATGGCTACACCTTC
CASTPSRVTNYGYTF
>NA|TRBJ1-2|NA|TRBV27
TGTGCCAGCAGTCTAACTTGGCCCGGGGACTTAGGCTATGGCTACACCTTC
CASSLTWPGDLGYGYTF
>NA|TRBJ1-1|once|TRBV29-1
TGCAGCTCATTGGGGGGTATGAACACTGAAGCTTTCTTT
CSSLGGMNTEAFF
>TRBD1|TRBJ2-7|NA|TRBV9
TGTGCCAGCAGCTTCGGGACAGGGGACGAGCAGTACTTC
CASSFGTGDEQYF
>TRBD1|TRBJ2-2|NA|TRBV7-9
TGTGCCAGCAGCTTAGAGGGCCAGGGGGCCCCCGGGGAGCTGTTTTTT
CASSLEGQGAPGELFF
>TRBD2|TRBJ2-7|few|TRBV7-6
TGTGCCAGCAGCTTAGTCACGCAGGAGCTAGCGGGAGGGCCGGGGTACGAGCAGTACTTC
CASSLVTQELAGGPGYEQYF
>NA|TRBJ2-7|few|TRBV27
TGTGCCAGCAGAAGGGGAGGCGAGCAGTACTTC
CASRRGGEQYF
>NA|TRBJ2-1|NA|TRBV7-9
TGTGCCAGCAGCTCCGGGACTGCGGGCTACAATGAGCAGTTCTTC
CASSSGTAGYNEQFF
>TRBD2|TRBJ2-1|once|TRBV4-3
TGCGCCAGCAGCCAAAATCGGTGGTCTAGCGGGGGGGTCTACAATGAGCAGTTCTTC
CASSQNRWSSGGVYNEQFF
>TRBD1|TRBJ2-7|NA|TRBV9
TGTGCCAGCAGCGCCCAGACAGGGGGCAGGTACGAGCAGTACTTC
CASSAQTGGRYEQYF
>NA|TRBJ2-3|once|TRBV19
TGTGCCACCTGCCCGGGGTGGGGAGGTAGCACAGATACGCAGTATTTT
CATCPGWGGSTDTQYF
>NA|TRBJ1-4|NA|TRBV7-9
TGTGCCAGCAGCTCCCCCCGTGGGCCAACTAATGAAAAACTGTTTTTT
CASSSPRGPTNEKLFF
>TRBD2|TRBJ2-3|NA|TRBV7-6
TGTGCCAGCAGCTTAGCGCGAACTAGCGGGAGGGCCGGTAGCACAGATACGCAGTATTTT
CASSLARTSGRAGSTDTQYF
>NA|TRBJ1-1|NA|TRBV11-3
TGTGCCAGCAGCTCACACATGAACACTGAAGCTTTCTTT
CASSSHMNTEAFF
>TRBD2|TRBJ2-7|NA|TRBV7-8
TGTGCCAGCAACCCACGGCGGGGGATGTCCTACGAGCAGTACTTC
CASNPRRGMSYEQYF
>TRBD2|TRBJ2-3|few|TRBV7-9
TGTGCCAGCAGCTTCGAGCGGGAGGGAGCAGATACGCAGTATTTT
CASSFEREGADTQYF
>TRBD1|TRBJ1-5|NA|TRBV7-9
TGTGCCAGCAGCAGAGGAGACAGGGACCAGCCCCAGCATTTT
CASSRGDRDQPQHF
>NA|TRBJ2-7|NA|TRBV18
TGTGCCAGCTCACCACCGGCGGGGGCGAGCGAGCAGTACTTC
CASSPPAGASEQYF
>TRBD1|TRBJ1-4|NA|TRBV5-1
TGCGCCAGCAGCTTGGTGCAGGGGGCTAATGAAAAACTGTTTTTT
CASSLVQGANEKLFF
>TRBD2|TRBJ2-7|NA|TRBV6-5
TGTGCCAGCAGTTACCCGGGACTAGCGGGAAATCAGCAGTACTTC
CASSYPGLAGNQQYF
>TRBD1|TRBJ2-3|NA|TRBV4-2
TGTGCCAGCAGCCCAGGGACAGGGTGGTTCACAGATACGCAGTATTTT
CASSPGTGWFTDTQYF
>TRBD1|TRBJ2-7|NA|TRBV5-4
TGTGCCAGCAGCTCATCCGGGACAGGGAACTACGAGCAGTACTTC
CASSSSGTGNYEQYF
>NA|TRBJ2-3|once|TRBV18
TGTGCCAGCTCACCAAACGACAGAGATACGCAGTATTTT
CASSPNDRDTQYF
>NA|TRBJ1-5|NA|TRBV7-6
TGTGCCAGCAGCTTAATGGCGGGCGGTCAGCCCCAGCATTTT
CASSLMAGGQPQHF
>TRBD2|TRBJ2-3|few|TRBV5-4
TGTGCCAGCAGCTTGAAGGGCGGGGGGCAGGGAGATACGCAGTATTTT
CASSLKGGGQGDTQYF
>TRBD2|TRBJ2-7|NA|TRBV28
TGTGCCAGCAGTCCCGGGACTAGCGGGACCGAGCAGTACTTC
CASSPGTSGTEQYF
>NA|TRBJ1-2|NA|TRBV5-4
TGTGCCAGCAGCTTACAGCTCAACTATGGCTACACCTTC
CASSLQLNYGYTF
>NA|TRBJ1-1|NA|TRBV18
TGTGCCAGCTCACTCCTCCAAGGGGACACTGAAGCTTTCTTT
CASSLLQGDTEAFF
>TRBD2|TRBJ2-7|once|TRBV4-3
TGCGCCAGCAGCCAAGGAACTAGCGGTACCTACGAGCAGTACTTC
CASSQGTSGTYEQYF